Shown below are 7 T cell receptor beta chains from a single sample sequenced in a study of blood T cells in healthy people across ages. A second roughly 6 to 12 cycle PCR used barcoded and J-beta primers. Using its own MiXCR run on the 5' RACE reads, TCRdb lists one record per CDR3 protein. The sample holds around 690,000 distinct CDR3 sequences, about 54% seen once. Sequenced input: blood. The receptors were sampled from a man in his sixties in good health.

The CDR3 sequence is CASSRSNPGQVPSLYNEQFF. The CDR3 bases are TGTGCCAGCAGCCGATCAAATCCGGGACAGGTGCCTTCCCTCTACAATGAGCAGTTCTTC. The chain links TRBV9 to TRBJ2-1; 8 bases agree with TRBD1. The germline CDR1 and CDR2 sequences are SGDLS and YYNGEE. V gave up 4 bases and J gave up 3 bases; unmatched junction bases: 21. The CDR3 has 20 residues.

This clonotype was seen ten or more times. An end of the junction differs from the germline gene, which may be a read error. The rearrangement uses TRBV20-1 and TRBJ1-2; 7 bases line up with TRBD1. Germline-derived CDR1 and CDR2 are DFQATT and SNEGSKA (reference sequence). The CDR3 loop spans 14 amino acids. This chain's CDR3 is CSARGDRDHYGYTF. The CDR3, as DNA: TGCAGTGCAAGAGGTGACAGGGACCACTATGGCTACACCTTC.

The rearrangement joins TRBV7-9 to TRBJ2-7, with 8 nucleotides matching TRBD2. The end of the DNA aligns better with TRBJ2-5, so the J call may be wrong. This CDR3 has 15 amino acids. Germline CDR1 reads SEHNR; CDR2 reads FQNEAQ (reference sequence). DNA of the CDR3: TGTGCCAGCAGCTTAGTTGGAATAGCGGGGGAGACCCAGTACTTC. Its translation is CASSLVGIAGETQYF.

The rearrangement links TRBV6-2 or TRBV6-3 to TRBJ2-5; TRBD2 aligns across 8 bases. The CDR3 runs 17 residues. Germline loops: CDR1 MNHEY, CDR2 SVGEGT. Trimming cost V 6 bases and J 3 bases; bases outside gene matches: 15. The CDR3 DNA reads TGTGCCAGCAGGCCGGGGGGAAGCGGGGGTTGGGAAGAGACCCAGTACTTC. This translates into CASRPGGSGGWEETQYF.

DNA for the CDR3: TGCAGTGCTAGGGACTCAGGGGGCATGGACTATGGCTACACCTTC. Translated: CSARDSGGMDYGYTF. The chain recombines TRBV20-1 with TRBJ1-2; 8 bases match TRBD1. V lost 3 bases, J lost 3 bases, and 9 bases stayed unmatched. The germline CDR1 and CDR2 sequences are DFQATT and SNEGSKA (reference sequence). The CDR3 is 15 amino acids.

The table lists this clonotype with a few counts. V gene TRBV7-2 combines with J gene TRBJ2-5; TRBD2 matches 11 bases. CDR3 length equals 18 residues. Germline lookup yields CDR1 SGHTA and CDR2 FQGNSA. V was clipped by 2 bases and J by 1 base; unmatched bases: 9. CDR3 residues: CASSLISGGAGGQETQYF. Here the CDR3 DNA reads TGTGCCAGCAGCTTAATTAGCGGGGGGGCCGGGGGCCAAGAGACCCAGTACTTC.

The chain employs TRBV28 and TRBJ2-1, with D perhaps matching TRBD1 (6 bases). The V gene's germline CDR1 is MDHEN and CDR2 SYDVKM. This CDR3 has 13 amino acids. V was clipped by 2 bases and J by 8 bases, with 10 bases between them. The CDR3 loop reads CASSLGQSDEQFF. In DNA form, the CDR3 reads TGTGCCAGCAGTTTAGGACAGAGCGATGAGCAGTTCTTC.